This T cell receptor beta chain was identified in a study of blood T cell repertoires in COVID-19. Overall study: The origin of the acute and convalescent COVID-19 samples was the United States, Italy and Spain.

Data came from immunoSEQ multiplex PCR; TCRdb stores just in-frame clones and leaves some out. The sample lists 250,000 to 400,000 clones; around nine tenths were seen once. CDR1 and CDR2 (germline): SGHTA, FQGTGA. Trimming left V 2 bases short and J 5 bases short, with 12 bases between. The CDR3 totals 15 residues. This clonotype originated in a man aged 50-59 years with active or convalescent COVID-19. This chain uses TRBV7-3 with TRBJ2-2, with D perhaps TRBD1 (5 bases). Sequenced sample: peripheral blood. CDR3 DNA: TGTGCCAGCAGCTTACTTCAGGGTGGTACCGGGGAGCTGTTTTTT. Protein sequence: CASSLLQGGTGELFF.